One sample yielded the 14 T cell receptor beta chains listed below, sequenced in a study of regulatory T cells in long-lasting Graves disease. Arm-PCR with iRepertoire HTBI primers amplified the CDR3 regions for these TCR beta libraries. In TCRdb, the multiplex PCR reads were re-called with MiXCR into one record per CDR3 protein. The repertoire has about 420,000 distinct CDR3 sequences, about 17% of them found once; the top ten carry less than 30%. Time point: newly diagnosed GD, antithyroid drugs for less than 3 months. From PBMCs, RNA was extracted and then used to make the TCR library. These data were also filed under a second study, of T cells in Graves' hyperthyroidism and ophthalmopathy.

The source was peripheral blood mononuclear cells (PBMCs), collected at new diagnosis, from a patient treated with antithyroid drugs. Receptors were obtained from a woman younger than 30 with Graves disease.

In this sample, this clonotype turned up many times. CDR3 amino acids: CASRSRDRGQNSPLHF. CDR3 bases: TGTGCCAGCAGAAGCCGGGACAGGGGGCAAAATTCACCCCTCCACTTT. This rearrangement joins TRBV6-1 to TRBJ1-6, with 12 bases that match TRBD1. The CDR3 has 16 residues. V lost 6 bases, J lost 7 bases, and 7 bases stayed unmatched. Germline CDR1 MNHNS, CDR2 SASEGT.

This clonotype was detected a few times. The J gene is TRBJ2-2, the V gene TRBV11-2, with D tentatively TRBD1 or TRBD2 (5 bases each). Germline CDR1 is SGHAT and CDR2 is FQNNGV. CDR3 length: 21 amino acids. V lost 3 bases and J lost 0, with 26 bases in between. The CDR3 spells CASSFFRFGKGVTTNTGELFF. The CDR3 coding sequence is TGTGCCAGCAGCTTTTTTCGTTTCGGGAAAGGGGTCACGACGAACACCGGGGAGCTGTTTTTT.

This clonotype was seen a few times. The CDR3 protein is CATSRVTSGRATETQYF. Written as DNA, the CDR3 is TGTGCCACCAGCAGAGTTACTAGCGGGAGGGCCACAGAGACCCAGTACTTC. This sequence joins TRBV15 and TRBJ2-5; TRBD2 agrees at 13 bases. Trimming cost V 1 base and J 4 bases; bases outside gene matches: 6. The germline gives CDR1 LNHNV, CDR2 YYDKDF (reference sequence). This CDR3 has 17 amino acids.

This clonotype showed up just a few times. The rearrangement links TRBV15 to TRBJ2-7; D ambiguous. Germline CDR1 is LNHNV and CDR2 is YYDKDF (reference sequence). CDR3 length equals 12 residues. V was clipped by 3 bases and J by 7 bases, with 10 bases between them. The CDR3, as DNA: TGTGCCACCAGCAGCGGGCAGATGGAGCAGTACTTC. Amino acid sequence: CATSSGQMEQYF.

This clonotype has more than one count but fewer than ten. The CDR3: CASNPRAPRPEAFF. The DNA of the CDR3 is TGTGCCAGCAATCCTAGGGCTCCTCGCCCTGAAGCTTTCTTT. This chain links TRBV6-1 with TRBJ1-1; D call uncertain. This CDR3 has 14 amino acids. Looked up from germline, CDR1 is MNHNS and CDR2 is SASEGT. The germline V and J ends were trimmed by 7 bases and 6 bases, with 18 bases remaining between them.

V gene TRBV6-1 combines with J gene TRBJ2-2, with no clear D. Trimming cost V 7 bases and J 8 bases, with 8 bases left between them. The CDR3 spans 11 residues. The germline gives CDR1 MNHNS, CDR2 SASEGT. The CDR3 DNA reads TGTGCCAGCACCCCCGGAGGGGAGCTGTTTTTT. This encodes CASTPGGELFF.

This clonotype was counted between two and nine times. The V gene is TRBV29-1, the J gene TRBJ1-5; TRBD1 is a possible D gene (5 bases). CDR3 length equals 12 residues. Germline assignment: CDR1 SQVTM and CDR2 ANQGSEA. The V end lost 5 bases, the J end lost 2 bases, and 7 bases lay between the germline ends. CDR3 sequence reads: CSVQGGNQPQHF. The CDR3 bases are TGCAGCGTTCAGGGCGGCAATCAGCCCCAGCATTTT. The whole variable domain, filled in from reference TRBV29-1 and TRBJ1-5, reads SAVISQKPSRDICQRGTSLTIQCQVDSQVTMMFWYRQQPGQSLTLIATANQGSEATYESGFVIDKFPISRPNLTFSTLTVSNMSPEDSSIYLCSVQGGNQPQHFGDGTRLSIL.

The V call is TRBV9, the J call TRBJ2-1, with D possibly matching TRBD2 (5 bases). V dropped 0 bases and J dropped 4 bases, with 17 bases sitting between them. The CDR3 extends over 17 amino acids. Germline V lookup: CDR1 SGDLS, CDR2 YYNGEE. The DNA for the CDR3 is TGTGCCAGCAGCGTAGAGGATTTGCGGGCCAATTACAATGAGCAGTTCTTC. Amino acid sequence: CASSVEDLRANYNEQFF. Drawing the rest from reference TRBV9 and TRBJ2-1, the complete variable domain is DSGVTQTPKHLITATGQRVTLRCSPRSGDLSVYWYQQSLDQGLQFLIQYYNGEERAKGNILERFSAQQFPDLHSELNLSSLELGDSALYFCASSVEDLRANYNEQFFGPGTRLTVL.

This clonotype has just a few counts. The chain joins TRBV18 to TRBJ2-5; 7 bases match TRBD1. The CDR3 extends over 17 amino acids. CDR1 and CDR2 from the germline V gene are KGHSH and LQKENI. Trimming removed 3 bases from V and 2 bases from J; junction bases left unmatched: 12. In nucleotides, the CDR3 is TGTGCCAGCTCACCTTTACCCGCCGGGACAGCACAAGAGACCCAGTACTTC. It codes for CASSPLPAGTAQETQYF.

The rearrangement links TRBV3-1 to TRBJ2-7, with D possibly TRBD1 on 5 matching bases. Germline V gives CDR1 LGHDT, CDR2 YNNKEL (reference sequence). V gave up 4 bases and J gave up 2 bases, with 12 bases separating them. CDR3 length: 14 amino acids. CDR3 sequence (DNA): TGTGCCAGCAGCCCTACAGGTAACACCTACGAGCAGTACTTC. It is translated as CASSPTGNTYEQYF.

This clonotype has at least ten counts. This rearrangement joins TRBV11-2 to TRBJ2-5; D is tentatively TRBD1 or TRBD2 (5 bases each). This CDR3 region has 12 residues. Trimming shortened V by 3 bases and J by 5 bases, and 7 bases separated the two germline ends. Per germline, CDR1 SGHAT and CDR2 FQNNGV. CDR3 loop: CASSFGGETQYF. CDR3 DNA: TGTGCCAGCAGCTTTGGGGGTGAGACCCAGTACTTC.

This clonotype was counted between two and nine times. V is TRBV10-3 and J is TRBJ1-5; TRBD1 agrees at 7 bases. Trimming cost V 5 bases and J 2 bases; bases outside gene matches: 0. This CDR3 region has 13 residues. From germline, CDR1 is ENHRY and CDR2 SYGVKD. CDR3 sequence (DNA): TGTGCCATCAGTACAGGGGGCAATCAGCCCCAGCATTTT. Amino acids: CAISTGGNQPQHF.

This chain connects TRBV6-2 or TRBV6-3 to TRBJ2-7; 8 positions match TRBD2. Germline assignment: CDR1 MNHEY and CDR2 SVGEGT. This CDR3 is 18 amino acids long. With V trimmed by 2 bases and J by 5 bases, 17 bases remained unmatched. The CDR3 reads CASSYEVVVGTRAHEQYF. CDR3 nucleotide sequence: TGTGCCAGCAGTTACGAAGTGGTTGTTGGGACTAGGGCCCACGAGCAGTACTTC.

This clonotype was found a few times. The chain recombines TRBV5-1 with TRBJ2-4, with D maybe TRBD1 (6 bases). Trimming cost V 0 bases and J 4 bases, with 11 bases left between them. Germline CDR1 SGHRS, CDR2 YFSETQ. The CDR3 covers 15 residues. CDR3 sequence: CASSLETGHKNIQYF. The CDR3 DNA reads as TGCGCCAGCAGCTTGGAGACAGGACATAAAAACATTCAGTACTTC.